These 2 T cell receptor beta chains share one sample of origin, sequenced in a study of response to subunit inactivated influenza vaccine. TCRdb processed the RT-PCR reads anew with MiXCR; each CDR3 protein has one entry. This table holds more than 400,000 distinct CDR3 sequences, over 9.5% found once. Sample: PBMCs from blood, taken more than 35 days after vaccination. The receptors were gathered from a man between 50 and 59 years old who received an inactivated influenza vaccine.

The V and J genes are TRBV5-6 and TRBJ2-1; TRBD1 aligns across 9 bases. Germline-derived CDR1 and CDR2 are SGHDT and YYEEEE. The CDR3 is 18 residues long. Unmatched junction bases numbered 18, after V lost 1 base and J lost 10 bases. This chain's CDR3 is CASSLSYIRQGVGVEQFF. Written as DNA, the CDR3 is TGTGCCAGCAGCTTGTCCTATATTAGACAGGGGGTAGGTGTCGAGCAGTTCTTC.

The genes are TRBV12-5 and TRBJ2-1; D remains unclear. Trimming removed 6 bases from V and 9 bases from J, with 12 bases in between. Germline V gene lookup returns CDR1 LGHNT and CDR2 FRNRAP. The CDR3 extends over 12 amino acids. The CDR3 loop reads CASGHTVGEQFF. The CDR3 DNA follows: TGTGCTAGTGGCCATACCGTAGGTGAGCAGTTCTTC.